This T cell receptor beta chain was identified during a study of blood T cell repertoires in COVID-19. At the level of the study: Samples of COVID-19 (acute and convalescent) were obtained from the United States, Italy and Spain.

As originally analysed: Estimation of nucleated cell counts was performed using reference gene primer amplification. The method was immunoSEQ multiplex PCR; TCRdb's version includes in-frame clones alone and lacks a portion of them. The DNA was the basis for D and trimming; V, J and clone size are from that table. Among 490,000 or so clones listed, 75% to 90% were seen once. This clone was seen a few times. Germline lookup yields CDR1 MGHRA and CDR2 YSYEKL. This CDR3 contains 15 residues. V shed 5 bases and J shed 0 bases, with 11 bases lying between them. Each participant's cohort was designated according to participant-reported clinical history.

The TCR originated in a woman aged 60 to 75 who had recovered from COVID-19. The sequencing sample was made of PBMCs or T cells enriched from blood (not recorded which). This chain links TRBV4-1 with TRBJ1-5, with a tentative D call TRBD1 (5 bases). The CDR3 sequence: CASSTRVGSNQPQHF. The CDR3 coding sequence is TGCGCCAGCAGCACCAGGGTAGGTAGCAATCAGCCCCAGCATTTT.